The rows below give T cell receptor beta chains drawn from one sample of a study of early T cells in non-severe SARS-CoV-2 infection. TCRdb re-called the 5' RACE reads with MiXCR, one entry per CDR3 protein. This sample has 85,000 to 100,000 distinct CDR3 sequences, with 11% found just once. The source was whole blood, collected at baseline. The receptors here all came from an adult who was a healthcare worker with PCR-confirmed SARS-CoV-2 infection or an uninfected control (not recorded which). Both conserved end residues are part of each CDR3. A D gene is named only where the DNA matches it firmly. Expanded clones get a size class; other rows say once, few or many, or leave the size out.

>TRBJ1-2|NA|many|TRBV6-2/TRBV6-3
CASSSSANYGYTF
TGTGCCAGCAGTTCCTCAGCTAACTATGGCTACACCTTC
>TRBJ2-1|TRBD2|few|TRBV7-9
CASSAFRLADSYNEQFF
TGTGCCAGCAGCGCCTTTCGACTAGCGGACTCCTACAATGAGCAGTTCTTC
>TRBJ2-2|NA|few|TRBV20-1
CSAYYTGELFF
TGCAGTGCTTATTACACCGGGGAGCTGTTTTTT
>TRBJ2-2|NA|NA|TRBV6-2/TRBV6-3
CASSYVWGTGELFF
TGTGCCAGCAGTTACGTATGGGGGACTGGGGAGCTGTTTTTT
>TRBJ1-1|TRBD1|NA|TRBV18
CASSPGTGGHTEAFF
TGTGCCAGCTCACCCGGAACAGGGGGTCACACTGAAGCTTTCTTT
>TRBJ2-1|NA|few|TRBV5-1
CASSFTQGQYNEQFF
TGCGCCAGCAGCTTTACCCAGGGTCAATACAATGAGCAGTTCTTC
>TRBJ2-3|NA|NA|TRBV7-6
CASSPTRPSPMLRGDTQYF
TGTGCCAGCAGCCCCACACGCCCCAGTCCTATGCTCCGCGGGGATACGCAGTATTTT
>TRBJ2-7|TRBD2|NA|TRBV7-9
CASSFPGGRGDYEQYF
TGTGCCAGCAGCTTCCCCGGTGGTCGGGGGGACTACGAGCAGTACTTC
>TRBJ2-7|NA|NA|TRBV29-1
CSVSTGYAYEQYF
TGCAGCGTGTCGACAGGCTATGCCTACGAGCAGTACTTC
>TRBJ1-2|NA|few|TRBV3-1
CASSQPGPGLYGYTF
TGTGCCAGCAGCCAGCCGGGACCGGGCCTCTATGGCTACACCTTC
>TRBJ2-1|TRBD2|few|TRBV19
CASTQGLAYNEQFF
TGTGCCAGTACCCAGGGACTAGCGTACAATGAGCAGTTCTTC
>TRBJ2-6|NA|NA|TRBV18
CASSRHVQGAGANVLTF
TGTGCCAGCTCACGCCACGTGCAGGGTGCTGGGGCCAACGTCCTGACTTTC
>TRBJ1-1|NA|many|TRBV4-1
CASSGRTVNTEAFF
TGCGCCAGCAGCGGCCGGACAGTTAACACTGAAGCTTTCTTT
>TRBJ1-5|NA|many|TRBV28
CASTGTADNRAQHF
TGTGCCAGCACCGGGACCGCCGATAACCGGGCCCAGCATTTT
>TRBJ2-2|NA|many|TRBV7-9
CASSFSADTGELFF
TGTGCCAGCAGCTTTTCGGCGGACACCGGGGAGCTGTTTTTT
>TRBJ1-2|NA|NA|TRBV29-1
CSVELDSDNYGYTF
TGCAGCGTTGAATTGGACAGTGACAACTATGGCTACACCTTC
>TRBJ1-1|TRBD1|many|TRBV5-1
CASSREGQTRSNTEAFF
TGCGCCAGCAGCAGAGAGGGACAGACAAGGTCGAACACTGAAGCTTTCTTT
>TRBJ1-3|NA|NA|TRBV3-1
CASRISGGRGNTIYF
TGTGCCAGCAGGATTTCCGGGGGAAGAGGAAACACCATATATTTT
>TRBJ2-1|TRBD2|NA|TRBV5-1
CASSLSSGSGRDEQFF
TGCGCCAGCAGCTTATCAAGCGGGAGCGGGCGGGATGAGCAGTTCTTC
>TRBJ1-3|NA|NA|TRBV21-1
CASSLTRGYSGNTIYF
TGTGCCAGCAGCCTTACGCGGGGTTACTCTGGAAACACCATATATTTT
>TRBJ2-3|TRBD2|medium-sized|TRBV20-1
CSAQAPSGGTDTQYF
TGCAGTGCTCAGGCCCCTAGCGGGGGCACAGATACGCAGTATTTT
>TRBJ2-7|NA|NA|TRBV23-1
CASCRGQGLRAYEQYF
TGCGCCAGCTGCCGAGGGCAGGGCCTCAGGGCCTACGAGCAGTACTTC
>TRBJ2-3|NA|many|TRBV3-1
CASSQRTGPDTQYF
TGTGCCAGCAGCCAACGAACAGGGCCAGATACGCAGTATTTT
>TRBJ2-7|NA|many|TRBV5-1
CASSFGQAYYEQYF
TGCGCCAGCAGCTTCGGGCAGGCCTACTACGAGCAGTACTTC
>TRBJ2-1|TRBD1|many|TRBV30
CAWGQGLYNEQFF
TGTGCCTGGGGACAGGGGCTCTACAATGAGCAGTTCTTC
>TRBJ2-2|NA|NA|TRBV7-3
CASTSHPRTGELFF
TGTGCCAGCACTTCCCACCCGCGGACCGGGGAGCTGTTTTTT
>TRBJ1-1|NA|many|TRBV19
CASSRRGTEAFF
TGTGCCAGTAGCAGGCGGGGCACTGAAGCTTTCTTT
>TRBJ2-7|NA|many|TRBV11-2
CASSLERQSYEQYF
TGTGCCAGCAGCTTAGAACGGCAGTCCTACGAGCAGTACTTC
>TRBJ2-5|NA|many|TRBV29-1
CSVEVPGQETQYF
TGCAGCGTTGAAGTTCCGGGACAAGAGACCCAGTACTTC
>TRBJ2-7|TRBD1|NA|TRBV11-2
CASSLGQGAFYEQYF
TGTGCCAGCAGCTTGGGACAGGGGGCTTTCTACGAGCAGTACTTC
>TRBJ2-5|NA|NA|TRBV30
CAWSVNQETQYF
TGTGCCTGGAGTGTAAACCAAGAGACCCAGTACTTC
>TRBJ2-7|NA|few|TRBV11-2
CASSLYSRDEQYF
TGTGCCAGCAGCTTATACAGTAGGGACGAGCAGTACTTC
>TRBJ2-3|TRBD2|many|TRBV5-1
CASSLEGGRATDTQYF
TGCGCCAGCAGCTTGGAAGGCGGGAGGGCCACAGATACGCAGTATTTT
>TRBJ1-3|NA|few|TRBV5-1
CASSFQGSRNTIYF
TGCGCCAGCAGCTTCCAGGGGAGTCGAAACACCATATATTTT
>TRBJ2-3|NA|many|TRBV6-6
CASSYSLGPVRDTQYF
TGTGCCAGCAGTTACTCCCTAGGACCTGTTCGGGATACGCAGTATTTT
>TRBJ2-7|NA|many|TRBV29-1
CSVEVGDRYEQYF
TGCAGCGTTGAAGTGGGCGATCGTTACGAGCAGTACTTC
>TRBJ2-7|TRBD2|many|TRBV5-8
CASSRDYQSSYEQYF
TGTGCCAGCAGCCGGGACTACCAGAGCTCCTACGAGCAGTACTTC
>TRBJ1-2|NA|NA|TRBV6-5
CASSFSLQTAGYTF
TGTGCCAGCAGTTTCTCCTTACAGACTGCTGGCTACACCTTC
>TRBJ2-7|NA|few|TRBV28
CASTGVLLPYEQYF
TGTGCCAGCACCGGGGTCCTACTCCCCTACGAGCAGTACTTC
>TRBJ2-1|NA|NA|TRBV20-1
CSARDPTTEQFF
TGCAGTGCTAGAGATCCGACTACCGAGCAGTTCTTC
>TRBJ2-2|NA|NA|TRBV2
CASSVGRVKNTGELFF
TGTGCCAGCAGTGTCGGGCGAGTAAAAAATACCGGGGAGCTGTTTTTT
>TRBJ1-2|NA|NA|TRBV3-1
CASSHRRGNDGYTF
TGTGCCAGCAGCCATCGCAGGGGCAACGATGGCTACACCTTC